This TCR beta chain was recovered during a study of tumor-infiltrating lymphocytes in oesophageal squamous cell carcinoma. In the case of this clonotype: The junction departs from the called germline gene at one end, perhaps through a read error.

This CDR3 contains 16 residues. Germline V gives CDR1 SGHVS, CDR2 FNYEAQ. TCRdb analysed the PCR reads with MiXCR anew, one entry per CDR3 protein. The table records 10,000 to 15,000 distinct CDR3 sequences, 54% of them present only once. The chain couples TRBV7-6 to TRBJ2-5; D possibly uses TRBD1 or TRBD2 (5 bases each). The end of the DNA aligns better with TRBJ2-1, so the J call may be wrong. The sequenced sample consisted of esophageal tumor tissue. The sequence came from a female donor with esophageal squamous cell carcinoma. The CDR3 is CASSPTSGPFGNEQFF. CDR3 sequence (DNA): TGTGCTAGCAGCCCGACTTCGGGGCCTTTCGGTAATGAGCAGTTCTTC.